This T cell receptor beta chain was profiled in a study of pediatric ulcerative colitis (dated by TCRdb to the late 2010s). Study-wide context: Of the ulcerative colitis patients, roughly seven had pancolitis and two had left-sided colitis, and histology in every patient was consistent with ulcerative colitis. By Pediatric Ulcerative Colitis Activity Index, a couple of patients had mild disease, several had moderate disease and three had acute severe colitis. Some 10 newly diagnosed, treatment-naive pediatric ulcerative colitis patients and a few non-IBD control children each provided paired blood and rectal samples.

Using the immunoSEQ TRB Survey service, rearranged CDR3 beta regions were amplified from genomic DNA with multiplex V and J primers. Survey-level sequencing depth of up to 500,000 reads per sample was used to keep depth equal across samples. Libraries were purified, pooled and sequenced on Illumina technology. The original methods were these. Productive clonality, sample overlap, pairwise scatters, CDR3 beta length, V/D/J gene usage and productiveness were assessed with immunoSEQ online tools. Calculated diversity was defined as the number of unique rearrangements divided by total templates, multiplied by 100, and Shannon and Simpson indices were computed as well. Z-score normalized data were analyzed by principal component analysis with the R prcomp function and the ggbiplot package. Morisita's index was used to measure clonal overlap between blood and rectum within each subject. Held by TCRdb, this immuneACCESS table contains in-frame sequences only and omits some clones. Under half of the omission traces to an unresolved V gene where checked; the cause of the rest is unknown. V, J and clone size are taken as reported in that table, and D and trimming were inferred from the DNA itself. Present in this sample are approximately 30,000 clones, more than 75% of which were seen just once. 3.5% to 4.5% of the sample belongs to the ten largest clones.

What the authors observed across the whole study: Because the repertoires came from total lymphocyte DNA, rare subsets such as regulatory T cells may have patterns that are not reflected. Controls, mild-moderate and acute severe colitis patients were separated by rectal repertoire features, and reduced rectal diversity due to clonal expansions was observed in acute severe colitis. Compared with controls, ulcerative colitis patients showed significantly higher autologous blood-rectal clonal overlap, a finding that suggests increased T cell trafficking to inflamed tissue. For technical reasons, blood samples from two patients gave substantially fewer templates, and these samples were excluded from the blood-rectal overlap analysis. Two rectal CDR3 clonotypes were found in every ulcerative colitis patient but in no control. The healthy control group was small, consisting of only four individuals.

Concerning this clone: Its antigen is still unknown. It has no much larger one-base neighbor in the sample; base qualities were not kept.

Relative to germline, V is 5 bases shorter and J is 2 bases shorter, with 12 bases between their ends. Based on the germline V gene (reference sequence), the CDR1 and CDR2 sequences are SGHAT and FQDESV. Its CDR3 holds 14 amino acids, cysteine through phenylalanine. Only CDR3 DNA remains: 42 bases, in frame from the first base. Before the diagnostic colonoscopy, none of the ulcerative colitis patients had been given any immunosuppressive medication. Blood was sampled at the time of the colonoscopy. The Wizard kit (Promega) was used to extract genomic DNA from blood and intestinal samples. Sequencing was carried out using blood. The chain employs TRBV11-1 and TRBJ1-2, with TRBD1 tentatively as D gene (5 bases match). The receptor was derived from a boy younger than 18 with severe ulcerative colitis. The bases are TGTGCCAGCAGCGCGGGGGAGGCGAACTATGGCTACACCTTC. Its protein product is CASSAGEANYGYTF.